Listed below are T cell receptor beta chains from one sample, sequenced in a study of T cells in Graves' hyperthyroidism and ophthalmopathy. TCRdb redid the calling of the multiplex PCR reads with MiXCR, one entry per CDR3 protein. The data show 500,000 to 800,000 distinct CDR3 sequences, with 45% seen just once and less than 8.5% held by the top ten. The source material was peripheral blood or thyroid tissue (not recorded which). The receptors were gathered from an adult man with Graves' disease, either hyperthyroidism or ophthalmopathy (not recorded which). The conserved cysteine and the conserved F or W are not part of the CDR3 here. The D gene is left open where the match is weak.

V gene: TRBV28
D gene: .
J gene: TRBJ1-2
CDR3 protein: ASRTTAFYGYT

V gene: TRBV12-3/TRBV12-4
D gene: TRBD1
J gene: TRBJ1-5
CDR3 protein: ASSPQVRDRGNQPQH

V gene: TRBV7-2
D gene: TRBD1
J gene: TRBJ1-5
CDR3 protein: ASSLGDRDGNQPQH

V gene: TRBV11-2
D gene: TRBD1
J gene: TRBJ1-2
CDR3 protein: ASSIRDRELT

V gene: TRBV7-2
D gene: .
J gene: TRBJ1-2
CDR3 protein: ASSLLEGRGYT

V gene: TRBV28
D gene: .
J gene: TRBJ2-7
CDR3 protein: ASSPPHRDFSEQY

V gene: TRBV28
D gene: .
J gene: TRBJ1-1
CDR3 protein: ASTTPNTEAF

V gene: TRBV10-3
D gene: .
J gene: TRBJ2-7
CDR3 protein: AISKGAYEQY

V gene: TRBV10-3
D gene: .
J gene: TRBJ2-7
CDR3 protein: AISERVYEQY

V gene: TRBV7-9
D gene: .
J gene: TRBJ1-2
CDR3 protein: ASSQDKGYT

V gene: TRBV6-5
D gene: .
J gene: TRBJ2-2
CDR3 protein: ASSGHGVFGELF

V gene: TRBV29-1
D gene: TRBD1
J gene: TRBJ1-4
CDR3 protein: SVDRDDEKLF

V gene: TRBV20-1
D gene: TRBD1
J gene: TRBJ1-1
CDR3 protein: SAGTGQGDTEAF

V gene: TRBV7-4
D gene: TRBD1
J gene: TRBJ1-6
CDR3 protein: ASSLGGTENSPLH

V gene: TRBV7-8
D gene: TRBD2
J gene: TRBJ2-7
CDR3 protein: ASSLHPRTSSTGDEQY

V gene: TRBV25-1
D gene: .
J gene: TRBJ1-4
CDR3 protein: ASSARAIQAELEKLF

V gene: TRBV7-9
D gene: TRBD1
J gene: TRBJ2-3
CDR3 protein: ASSLRQGGTDTQY

V gene: TRBV11-1
D gene: TRBD2
J gene: TRBJ2-7
CDR3 protein: ASSAHLAGGPYEQY

V gene: TRBV10-3
D gene: .
J gene: TRBJ2-6
CDR3 protein: AISEYSLVDLRAYSGASVLT

V gene: TRBV7-2
D gene: TRBD1
J gene: TRBJ1-1
CDR3 protein: ASSQPTGGGTEAF

V gene: TRBV15
D gene: .
J gene: TRBJ2-7
CDR3 protein: ATSRDQYRSHEQY

V gene: TRBV7-9
D gene: TRBD2
J gene: TRBJ2-2
CDR3 protein: ASSLDLGLAKNTGELF

V gene: TRBV2
D gene: .
J gene: TRBJ1-2
CDR3 protein: ASSRNGAVSGGYT

V gene: TRBV9
D gene: TRBD1
J gene: TRBJ2-2
CDR3 protein: ASSVVGQGAGGELF

V gene: TRBV15
D gene: TRBD1
J gene: TRBJ1-2
CDR3 protein: ATSPRGRNYGYT

V gene: TRBV2
D gene: .
J gene: TRBJ1-2
CDR3 protein: ASSEGAGTDYGYT

V gene: TRBV7-2
D gene: .
J gene: TRBJ1-4
CDR3 protein: ASSPPGSTTNEKLF

V gene: TRBV19
D gene: .
J gene: TRBJ1-5
CDR3 protein: ASTTGIISNQPQH

V gene: TRBV14
D gene: .
J gene: TRBJ1-1
CDR3 protein: ASSQDPAETEAF

V gene: TRBV15
D gene: .
J gene: TRBJ1-3
CDR3 protein: ATSRDPGYSGNTIY

V gene: TRBV7-2
D gene: .
J gene: TRBJ2-5
CDR3 protein: ASSPPSVGQETQY

V gene: TRBV9
D gene: .
J gene: TRBJ1-2
CDR3 protein: ASSVVGGDLGGYT

V gene: TRBV7-2
D gene: .
J gene: TRBJ1-2
CDR3 protein: ASSLDYPERDYGYT

V gene: TRBV20-1
D gene: TRBD2
J gene: TRBJ2-7
CDR3 protein: SAREGGEGSYEQY

V gene: TRBV7-8
D gene: TRBD2
J gene: TRBJ2-5
CDR3 protein: ASSHGLAEETQY

V gene: TRBV20-1
D gene: .
J gene: TRBJ2-2
CDR3 protein: SARVSTTGELF

V gene: TRBV12-3/TRBV12-4
D gene: .
J gene: TRBJ1-3
CDR3 protein: ASSPVSSGNTIY

V gene: TRBV25-1
D gene: .
J gene: TRBJ1-6
CDR3 protein: ASRPREGNKSPLH

V gene: TRBV25-1
D gene: .
J gene: TRBJ1-4
CDR3 protein: ASSALSGEKLF

V gene: TRBV15
D gene: .
J gene: TRBJ2-6
CDR3 protein: ATSRDSFSGANVLT

V gene: TRBV5-1
D gene: .
J gene: TRBJ2-5
CDR3 protein: ASSLGMQETQY